This record covers a single T cell receptor beta chain. Antigen unknown. The data belong to a study of graft-versus-host responses after intestinal transplantation. Study at large: Recipients obtained multivisceral, liver-intestinal, or isolated intestinal transplants. Anti-thymocyte globulin induction preceded 2 to 4 years of tacrolimus and steroid maintenance in all recipients. Overall study results and limits: The presence of high graft-versus-host to host-versus-graft clonal ratios in allografts characterized patients with graft-donor T cell macrochimerism. GvH clones surfaced in recipient marrow, some emerging earlier in ileum or blood.

Trimming took off 4 bases at V and 13 bases at J, with 20 bases between the two ends. Germline V gene sequence: CDR1 SGHRS, CDR2 YFSETQ. The CDR3 totals 14 residues. Here immunoSEQ multiplex PCR was the method, and the copy in TCRdb shows in-frame clones only, minus some. The sample includes 95,000 to 150,000 clones, 85% to 95% seen only once; the top ten take 0.09% to 0.15%. The receptor was isolated from a human donor who received an intestinal transplant. The sample in question was unstimulated CD4+ T cells sorted from spleen or lymph node cells, obtained before intestinal transplant. This rearrangement joins TRBV5-1 to TRBJ1-4; D is perhaps TRBD1 (6 bases). The CDR3, as DNA: TGCGCCAGCAGCCAAACGACAGACAGCAGGGGACTGTTTTTT. Translated: CASSQTTDSRGLFF. The whole variable domain, remainder taken from reference TRBV5-1 and TRBJ1-4, is KAGVTQTPRYLIKTRGQQVTLSCSPISGHRSVSWYQQTPGQGLQFLFEYFSETQRNKGNFPGRFSGRQFSNSRSEMNVSTLELGDSALYLCASSQTTDSRGLFFGSGTQLSVL.